The source of this TCR beta chain is a study of blood T cell repertoires in COVID-19. Repertoires were generated with immunoSEQ multiplex PCR, while TCRdb's copy carries only in-frame clones and drops some. The repertoire holds approximately 50,000 clones, with roughly 86% as singletons. CDR3 size: 13 residues. From germline, CDR1 is MNHNY and CDR2 SVGAGI (reference sequence). Trimming left V 4 bases short and J 9 bases short, with 10 bases between. The sample comprised peripheral blood. The TCR was taken from a human donor in a cohort sampled during active COVID-19. The chain employs TRBV6-6 and TRBJ1-6, with a weak D call TRBD1 (6 bases). The CDR3 loop reads CASSSLDSSPLHF. In nucleotides, the CDR3 is TGTGCCAGCAGTTCCTTGGACAGTTCACCCCTCCACTTT.